This entry concerns a single TCR beta chain. Donors were grouped by their self-reported clinical history. The sample belongs to a study of blood T cell repertoires in COVID-19. Measured with immunoSEQ multiplex PCR; TCRdb has only the in-frame clones, and not every one. Counted here are approximately 440,000 clones, roughly 91% occurring once; the ten biggest clones make up roughly 0.66%. The TCR originated in a man between 18 and 29 years old who had recovered from COVID-19. The sequenced sample consisted of PBMCs or T cells enriched from blood (not recorded which).

CDR3 loop: CAWSVMGGPTGELFF. For the CDR3, the DNA is TGTGCCTGGAGTGTGATGGGGGGTCCCACCGGGGAGCTGTTTTTT. This rearrangement joins TRBV30 to TRBJ2-2, with D perhaps matching TRBD2 (6 bases). This CDR3 contains 15 residues. Trimming took 0 bases from V and 4 from J, leaving 12 bases between them. Germline lookup yields CDR1 GTSNPN and CDR2 SVGIG (reference sequence).